The next 10 T cell receptor beta chains were all read from a single sample in a study of Graves' ophthalmopathy and Graves' hyperthyroidism. RNA transcripts were the template, and TCR beta CDR3 regions were amplified from them. Investigators did first-round RT-PCR with HTBI primers, then second-round multiplex PCR. MiXCR was run by TCRdb on the multiplex PCR reads, yielding one entry per CDR3 protein. There are about 660,000 distinct CDR3 sequences in the sample; just over 40% occur only once, and 3% to 4% lies in the top ten. Sequenced sample: peripheral blood. These receptors came from an adult man with Graves' ophthalmopathy.

V and J are TRBV3-1 and TRBJ1-2; D is possibly TRBD1 (5 bases). The CDR3 is made up of 13 amino acids. V was shortened by 4 bases and J by 10 bases, with 16 bases between the two germline ends. In germline, CDR1 is LGHDT, CDR2 YNNKEL (reference sequence). CDR3 residues: CASSRAGFYLYTF. The CDR3 DNA reads TGTGCCAGCAGCCGGGCAGGGTTTTACCTCTACACCTTC.

This clonotype has a handful of counts. The gene calls are TRBV5-1 and TRBJ1-2, with D unresolved. Trimming removed 2 bases from V and 8 bases from J, with 13 bases in between. This CDR3 spans 13 amino acids. Germline assignment: CDR1 SGHRS and CDR2 YFSETQ. Here the CDR3 reads CASSFGRAEGYTF. CDR3 DNA sequence: TGCGCCAGCAGCTTTGGGAGGGCTGAAGGCTACACCTTC.

This clonotype appeared a few times. The V gene is TRBV5-8, the J gene TRBJ1-2, with no clear D. Trimming pared 0 bases from V and 3 bases from J, leaving 12 bases between. The CDR3 runs 15 residues. From germline, CDR1 is SGHTS and CDR2 YDEGEE. CDR3 sequence reads: CASSLANVGYYGYTF. The CDR3 nucleotides are TGTGCCAGCAGCTTGGCCAACGTGGGGTACTATGGCTACACCTTC.

The chain combines TRBV25-1 with TRBJ1-2; TRBD1 matches at 9 bases. CDR1 MGHDK and CDR2 SYGVNS come from the germline V gene. This CDR3 contains 13 residues. Trimming took 4 bases from V and 12 from J; bases not matched to a gene: 9. In DNA form, the CDR3 reads TGTGCCAGCAGTGGGGGACAGGGCTCTGGAAACACCTTC. It is translated as CASSGGQGSGNTF.

This clonotype was seen only a few times. The V and J genes are TRBV12-3 or TRBV12-4 and TRBJ1-1; weak D call: TRBD1 (6 bases). This CDR3 comprises 14 residues. The V end was cut by 6 bases, the J end by 6 bases, with 17 bases between. In nucleotides, the CDR3 is TGTGCCAGCAGATCCGAGGGGGGGCCTGCTGAAGCTTTCTTT. Encoded protein: CASRSEGGPAEAFF.

This clonotype was seen only once. The gene calls are TRBV15 and TRBJ2-5, with 10 positions matching TRBD1. Germline loops: CDR1 LNHNV, CDR2 YYDKDF (reference sequence). The CDR3 is made up of 15 amino acids. V lost 3 bases, J lost 2 bases, and 3 bases stayed unmatched. CDR3 region: CATSSWGQGQETQYF. CDR3 sequence (DNA): TGTGCCACCAGCAGTTGGGGACAGGGGCAAGAGACCCAGTACTTC.

This clonotype was counted at least ten times. The CDR3 is CASSDRTGVAFF. For the CDR3, the DNA is TGTGCCAGCAGTGACCGGACAGGGGTGGCTTTCTTT. The chain carries TRBV25-1 and TRBJ1-1; 9 nucleotides line up with TRBD1. With 3 bases clipped from V and 11 bases from J, the junction kept 4 bases outside the gene matches. The V gene's germline CDR1 is MGHDK and CDR2 SYGVNS. This CDR3 has 12 residues.

This clonotype came up a few times. J is TRBJ2-5 and V is TRBV18; no reliable D call. This CDR3 contains 13 residues. V was pared by 1 base and J by 0 bases, with 3 bases between. In germline, CDR1 is KGHSH, CDR2 LQKENI. DNA of the CDR3: TGTGCCAGCTCACCACGACACCAAGAGACCCAGTACTTC. Translating it yields CASSPRHQETQYF.

This sequence joins TRBV20-1 and TRBJ2-7; D perhaps matches TRBD1 (6 bases). V was shortened by 6 bases and J by 2 bases, with 14 bases between the two germline ends. This CDR3 has 13 residues. The germline CDR1 and CDR2 sequences are DFQATT and SNEGSKA (reference sequence). The CDR3 region is CSANDRSTYEQYF. The CDR3 bases are TGCAGTGCAAACGACAGGAGTACCTACGAGCAGTACTTC.

This clonotype was seen only a few times. This chain connects TRBV7-9 to TRBJ2-7; tentative D call: TRBD2 (6 bases). The germline gives CDR1 SEHNR, CDR2 FQNEAQ (reference sequence). The V and J ends lost 5 bases and 0 bases respectively, with 17 bases between them. The CDR3 has 16 residues. CDR3 sequence reads: CASSLRDSGSSYEQYF. The CDR3 coding sequence is TGTGCCAGCAGCCTCCGGGATAGCGGTAGCTCCTACGAGCAGTACTTC.